The 27 T cell receptor beta chains listed next were all sequenced from one sample in a study of early T cells in non-severe SARS-CoV-2 infection. TCRdb analysed the 5' RACE reads with MiXCR anew, one entry per CDR3 protein. The sample holds around 30,000 distinct CDR3 sequences, roughly 5.7% seen once. Input material: whole blood. The source of these receptors is an adult who was a healthcare worker with PCR-confirmed SARS-CoV-2 infection or an uninfected control (not recorded which).

The chain recombines TRBV29-1 with TRBJ2-6; D possibly matches TRBD1 or TRBD2 (5 bases each). CDR1 is SQVTM, CDR2 ANQGSEA, per germline. The CDR3 length is 15 residues. The ends were cut back, 5 bases at V and 0 bases at J, with 11 bases in the middle. CDR3: CSVWGSASGANVLTF. The CDR3, as DNA: TGCAGCGTTTGGGGGTCCGCCTCTGGGGCCAACGTCCTGACTTTC.

The sample holds many counts of this clonotype. The V call is TRBV29-1, the J call TRBJ2-1, with a possible D match to TRBD2 (6 bases). Germline loops: CDR1 SQVTM, CDR2 ANQGSEA. The CDR3 runs to 12 residues. The V gene lost 3 bases and the J gene lost 12 bases, with 15 bases spanning the gap. CDR3 sequence (DNA): TGCAGCGTTGAGCTGGCGGACGGGGGGCAGTTCTTC. This codes for CSVELADGGQFF.

This clonotype occurred many times. The chain uses TRBV11-2 and TRBJ2-7; D perhaps matches TRBD2 (5 bases). The CDR3 runs 14 residues. Germline V CDR1 and CDR2: SGHAT, FQNNGV. V dropped 2 bases and J dropped 5 bases, with 13 bases sitting between them. The CDR3 nucleotides read TGTGCCAGCAGCTTATCAGCGGTTGGCAACGAGCAGTACTTC. Translating it yields CASSLSAVGNEQYF.

This clonotype was seen many times. The chain carries TRBV9 and TRBJ2-1, with 9 bases lining up with TRBD2. CDR3 length: 15 residues. V trimming: 3 bases; J trimming: 9 bases; junction bases outside the gene matches: 10. CDR1 and CDR2 (germline): SGDLS, YYNGEE. CDR3 sequence (DNA): TGTGCCAGCAGCGCGAGGGTAGCGGGGGTTGGTGAGCAGTTCTTC. Translated: CASSARVAGVGEQFF. The variable domain in full, completed from reference TRBV9 and TRBJ2-1, reads DSGVTQTPKHLITATGQRVTLRCSPRSGDLSVYWYQQSLDQGLQFLIQYYNGEERAKGNILERFSAQQFPDLHSELNLSSLELGDSALYFCASSARVAGVGEQFFGPGTRLTVL.

Comment on this clonotype: This may be a read error, as it is one base from a much larger clone. The V and J genes are TRBV5-1 and TRBJ2-1; D is undetermined. Germline loops: CDR1 SGHRS, CDR2 YFSETQ. The CDR3 sequence is 13 residues long. The chain's CDR3 is CVSTISSYNEQFF. CDR3 sequence (DNA): TGCGTCAGCACCATAAGCTCCTACAATGAGCAGTTCTTC.

The table lists this clonotype with many counts. This sequence joins TRBV4-1 and TRBJ1-1; no firm D call. The ends were cut back, 2 bases at V and 7 bases at J, with 11 bases in the middle. Germline assignment: CDR1 MGHRA and CDR2 YSYEKL. CDR3 length equals 13 residues. As DNA, the CDR3 is TGCGCCAGCAGCCAATTAGCAGGAAGTGAAGCTTTCTTT. Translating gives CASSQLAGSEAFF.

CDR3 bases: TGTGCTAGTGGAAACCATCCGGGACTAGCGGGGGGAAACACCGGGGAGCTGTTTTTT. Protein: CASGNHPGLAGGNTGELFF. The chain couples TRBV12-5 to TRBJ2-2; 15 positions agree with TRBD2. V shed 6 bases, J shed 2 bases, and the junction held 10 bases outside the gene matches. This CDR3 region has 19 residues. Germline V gives CDR1 LGHNT, CDR2 FRNRAP.

This clonotype has a count of ten or more. The V gene is TRBV20-1, the J gene TRBJ1-5, with 8 bases fitting TRBD1. CDR1 and CDR2 from the germline V gene are DFQATT and SNEGSKA (reference sequence). V shed 1 base, J shed 7 bases, and the junction held 9 bases outside the gene matches. This CDR3 region has 15 residues. The CDR3 region is CSARGPTGDRQPQHF. The CDR3 nucleotides are TGCAGTGCTAGAGGGCCGACAGGGGACCGGCAGCCCCAGCATTTT.

The sample holds a few counts of this clonotype. The chain recombines TRBV7-9 with TRBJ2-7, with 11 bases that match TRBD1. Trimming took 7 bases from V and 5 from J; bases not matched to a gene: 10. This CDR3 is built from 15 residues. Germline values: CDR1 SEHNR, CDR2 FQNEAQ (reference sequence). The CDR3 DNA reads TGTGCCAGCACCAGATCCGGGACAGGGGGAAACGAGCAGTACTTC. The encoded protein is CASTRSGTGGNEQYF.

The chain links TRBV20-1 to TRBJ1-1; D is possibly TRBD1 (6 bases). The CDR3 is 12 amino acids. Germline-derived CDR1 and CDR2 are DFQATT and SNEGSKA (reference sequence). V lost 8 bases and J lost 1, with 11 bases in between. The CDR3 region is CSSGHPNTEAFF. CDR3 DNA: TGCAGTTCGGGACACCCGAACACTGAAGCTTTCTTT.

Ten or more counts support this clonotype. This chain joins TRBV7-9 and TRBJ2-7, with D possibly being TRBD2 (7 bases). The V and J ends lost 1 base and 2 bases respectively, with 9 bases between them. The CDR3 is 14 amino acids. Germline V lookup: CDR1 SEHNR, CDR2 FQNEAQ (reference sequence). The CDR3 DNA follows: TGTGCCAGCAGCTTAGAGGGGGGGCCCTACGAGCAGTACTTC. Amino acids: CASSLEGGPYEQYF.

This clonotype was found a few times. This chain's CDR3 is CSAQTSNEQFF. Here the CDR3 DNA reads TGCAGTGCCCAAACTAGCAATGAGCAGTTCTTC. The genes are TRBV20-1 and TRBJ2-1; a weak D match, TRBD2 (5 bases). V lost 6 bases and J 6 bases, leaving 9 bases between the germline ends. Looked up from germline, CDR1 is DFQATT and CDR2 is SNEGSKA (reference sequence). The CDR3 consists of 11 residues.

The genes are TRBV5-1 and TRBJ2-1; 7 bases align to TRBD1. The CDR3 covers 19 residues. In germline, CDR1 is SGHRS, CDR2 YFSETQ. After removal of 0 bases from V and 1 base from J, the junction contained 13 bases not matched to a gene. The CDR3 loop is CASSLEGQHILISYNEQFF. The CDR3 nucleotides read TGCGCCAGCAGCTTGGAGGGACAGCACATCCTAATATCCTACAATGAGCAGTTCTTC.

This clonotype was recorded at least ten times. The chain joins TRBV2 to TRBJ2-3; 13 bases agree with TRBD2. The V gene's germline CDR1 is SNHLY and CDR2 FYNNEI. The CDR3 loop spans 15 amino acids. V gave up 7 bases and J gave up 7 bases; unmatched junction bases: 8. Here the CDR3 DNA reads TGTGCCAGCACGGGACTAGCGGGGTTTGGGAATACGCAGTATTTT. Its protein is CASTGLAGFGNTQYF.

This clonotype was counted at least ten times. This chain joins TRBV6-2 or TRBV6-3 and TRBJ1-5; D not resolved. The V end lost 0 bases, the J end lost 4 bases, and 7 bases lay between the germline ends. CDR3 length equals 14 residues. Germline CDR1 is MNHEY and CDR2 is SVGEGT. For the CDR3, the DNA is TGTGCCAGCAGTTACTCGATGGGGAATCAGCCCCAGCATTTT. This gives the protein CASSYSMGNQPQHF.

This clonotype showed up many times. This chain uses TRBV7-9 with TRBJ1-2; D is possibly TRBD1 (6 bases). V dropped 2 bases and J dropped 10 bases, with 11 bases sitting between them. The CDR3 loop spans 12 amino acids. CDR1 SEHNR and CDR2 FQNEAQ come from the germline V gene (reference sequence). CDR3 coding DNA: TGTGCCAGCAGCTTACAACAGGGCGCCTACACCTTC. As protein: CASSLQQGAYTF. The full variable domain, rest sourced from reference TRBV7-9 and TRBJ1-2, is DTGVSQNPRHKITKRGQNVTFRCDPISEHNRLYWYRQTLGQGPEFLTYFQNEAQLEKSRLLSDRFSAERPKGSFSTLEIQRTEQGDSAMYLCASSLQQGAYTFGSGTRLTVV.

This clonotype occurred many times. The V and J genes are TRBV10-3 and TRBJ2-3; a possible D gene is TRBD2 (5 bases). The CDR3 runs to 13 residues. The germline V and J ends were trimmed by 6 bases and 6 bases, with 13 bases remaining between them. Germline CDR1 reads ENHRY; CDR2 reads SYGVKD. Written as DNA, the CDR3 is TGTGCCATCAGAATGGACTTGACGGATACGCAGTATTTT. Translating gives CAIRMDLTDTQYF.

This clonotype was seen many times. V gene TRBV27 combines with J gene TRBJ1-1; 8 nucleotides match TRBD1. Trimming cost V 3 bases and J 9 bases; bases outside gene matches: 3. The CDR3 contains 12 residues. Germline CDR1 reads MNHEY; CDR2 reads SMNVEV (reference sequence). The CDR3 coding sequence is TGTGCCAGCAGTTTCCGACAGGGGAAAGCTTTCTTT. It specifies CASSFRQGKAFF.

The chain links TRBV18 to TRBJ2-1; the match to TRBD2 covers 8 bases. Germline V gene lookup returns CDR1 KGHSH and CDR2 LQKENI. V gave up 3 bases and J gave up 7 bases; unmatched junction bases: 8. The CDR3 has 15 residues. The DNA for the CDR3 is TGTGCCAGCTCACCGGTGACGGGGGGGCCTAATGAGCAGTTCTTC. Translation gives CASSPVTGGPNEQFF.

This clonotype has at least ten counts. The rearrangement joins TRBV5-6 to TRBJ2-5; 8 positions match TRBD1. Looked up from germline, CDR1 is SGHDT and CDR2 is YYEEEE. Trimming at V came to 5 bases and at J to 4 bases, leaving 10 bases not matched to a gene. There are 15 residues in the CDR3. The DNA of the CDR3 is TGTGCCAGCAGTCAACGACAGGGGATTGGAGAGACCCAGTACTTC. Its protein product is CASSQRQGIGETQYF.

In this sample, this clonotype turned up many times. The gene calls are TRBV7-2 and TRBJ2-3; 7 nucleotides line up with TRBD2. The CDR3 runs 16 residues. Germline CDR1 and CDR2: SGHTA and FQGNSA. Trimming at V came to 0 bases and at J to 2 bases, leaving 5 bases not matched to a gene. CDR3 sequence reads: CASSLASGAVTDTQYF. The CDR3 DNA sequence: TGTGCCAGCAGCTTAGCCAGCGGGGCCGTCACAGATACGCAGTATTTT.

In this sample, this clonotype turned up many times. The rearrangement links TRBV12-3 or TRBV12-4 to TRBJ1-2; D remains ambiguous. The CDR3 has 13 residues. V lost 3 bases and J 5 bases, leaving 10 bases between the germline ends. CDR3 protein: CASSFGSIYGYTF. DNA for the CDR3: TGTGCCAGCAGTTTTGGTTCGATTTATGGCTACACCTTC.

The genes are TRBV20-1 and TRBJ2-7; D is undetermined. Germline CDR1 is DFQATT and CDR2 is SNEGSKA (reference sequence). The CDR3 runs to 14 residues. Trimming stripped 0 bases from V and 4 bases from J, with 13 bases between. CDR3 loop: CSARDPDAGYEQYF. CDR3 DNA sequence: TGCAGTGCTAGAGATCCAGATGCTGGGTACGAGCAGTACTTC.

This clonotype appeared many times. The chain combines TRBV10-2 with TRBJ1-5; possibly TRBD1 for D (5 bases). Trimming took 1 base from V and 8 from J, leaving 15 bases between them. The CDR3 sequence is 15 residues long. CDR1 WSHSY and CDR2 SAAADI come from the germline V gene. The CDR3 is CASSELQGPLEPQHF. CDR3 bases: TGCGCCAGCAGTGAGTTGCAGGGCCCCCTAGAGCCCCAGCATTTT.

The chain carries TRBV13 and TRBJ2-7; D tentatively fits TRBD1 or TRBD2 (5 bases each). Germline-derived CDR1 and CDR2 are PRHDT and FYEKMQ (reference sequence). V was clipped by 5 bases and J by 0 bases, with 11 bases between them. CDR3 length equals 14 residues. For the CDR3, the DNA is TGTGCCAGCAGCCGCGTCGGGACCTCCTACGAGCAGTACTTC. Amino acid sequence: CASSRVGTSYEQYF.

Many counts were recorded for this clonotype. The V call is TRBV29-1, the J call TRBJ2-3, with D unresolved. CDR1 is SQVTM, CDR2 ANQGSEA, per germline. V was clipped by 3 bases and J by 5 bases, with 6 bases between them. The CDR3 is 11 residues long. The CDR3 here is CSVDVGDTQYF. The CDR3 DNA sequence: TGCAGCGTTGACGTCGGAGATACGCAGTATTTT.

The J gene is TRBJ2-3, the V gene TRBV21-1; TRBD2, the table's D call, lacks a check against the DNA. TRBV21-1 is listed as a pseudogene. The CDR3 is made up of 14 amino acids. The CDR3 spells CATKRGNSTDTQYF. The CDR3 nucleotides read TGTGCCACTAAGCGGGGGAACAGCACAGATACGCAGTATTTT.